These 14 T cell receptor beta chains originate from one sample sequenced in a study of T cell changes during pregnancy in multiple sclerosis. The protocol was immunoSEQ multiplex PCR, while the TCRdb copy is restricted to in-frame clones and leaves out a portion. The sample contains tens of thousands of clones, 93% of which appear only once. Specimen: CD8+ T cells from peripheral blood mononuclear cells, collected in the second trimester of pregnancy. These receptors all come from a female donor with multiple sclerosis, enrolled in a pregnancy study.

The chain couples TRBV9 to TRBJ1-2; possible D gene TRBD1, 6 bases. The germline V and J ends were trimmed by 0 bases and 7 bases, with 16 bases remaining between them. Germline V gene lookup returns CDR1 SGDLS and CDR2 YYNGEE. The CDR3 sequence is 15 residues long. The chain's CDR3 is CASSVGEGGGSGYTF. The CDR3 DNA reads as TGTGCCAGCAGCGTAGGAGAGGGGGGGGGTAGTGGCTACACCTTC.

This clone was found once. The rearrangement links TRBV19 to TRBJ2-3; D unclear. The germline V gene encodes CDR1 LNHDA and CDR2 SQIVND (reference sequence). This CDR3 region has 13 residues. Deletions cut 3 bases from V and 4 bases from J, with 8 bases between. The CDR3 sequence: CASSIFPADTQYF. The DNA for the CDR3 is TGTGCCAGTAGTATTTTCCCGGCAGATACGCAGTATTTT. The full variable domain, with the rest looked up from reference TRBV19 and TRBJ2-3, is DGGITQSPKYLFRKEGQNVTLSCEQNLNHDAMYWYRQDPGQGLRLIYYSQIVNDFQKGDIAEGYSVSREKKESFPLTVTSAQKNPTAFYLCASSIFPADTQYFGPGTRLTVL.

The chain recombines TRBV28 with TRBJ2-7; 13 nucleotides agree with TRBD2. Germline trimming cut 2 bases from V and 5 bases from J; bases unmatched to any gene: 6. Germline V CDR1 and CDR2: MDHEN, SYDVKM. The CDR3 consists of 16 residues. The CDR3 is CASSLGLAGELDEQYF. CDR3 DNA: TGTGCCAGCAGTTTAGGACTAGCGGGAGAGTTGGACGAGCAGTACTTC.

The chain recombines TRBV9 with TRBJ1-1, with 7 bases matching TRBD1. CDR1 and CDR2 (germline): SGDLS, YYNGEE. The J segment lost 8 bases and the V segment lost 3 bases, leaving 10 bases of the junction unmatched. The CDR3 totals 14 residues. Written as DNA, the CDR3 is TGTGCCAGCAGCGAGAACACAGGGGTTTCAGAAGCTTTCTTT. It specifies CASSENTGVSEAFF.

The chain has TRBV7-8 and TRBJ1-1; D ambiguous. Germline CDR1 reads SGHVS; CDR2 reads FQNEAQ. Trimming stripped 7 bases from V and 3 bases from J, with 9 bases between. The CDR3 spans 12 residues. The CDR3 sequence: CASTLSDTEAFF. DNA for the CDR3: TGTGCCAGCACCCTGTCGGACACTGAAGCTTTCTTT.

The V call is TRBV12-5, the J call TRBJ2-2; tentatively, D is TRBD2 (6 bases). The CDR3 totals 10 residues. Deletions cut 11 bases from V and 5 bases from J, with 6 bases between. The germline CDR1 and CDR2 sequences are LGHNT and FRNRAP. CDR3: CAAGTGELFF. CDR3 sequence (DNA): TGTGCTGCGGGGACCGGGGAGCTGTTTTTT.

CDR3 nucleotides: TGTGCCAGCAGCCAAGATGGGGACAGGGTGAACACTGAAGCTTTCTTT. As protein: CASSQDGDRVNTEAFF. The V gene is TRBV4-2, the J gene TRBJ1-1; 9 bases agree with TRBD1. This CDR3 region has 16 residues. The germline CDR1 and CDR2 sequences are LGHNA and YNFKEQ. V lost 0 bases to trimming and J lost 0 bases; unmatched junction nucleotides: 2.

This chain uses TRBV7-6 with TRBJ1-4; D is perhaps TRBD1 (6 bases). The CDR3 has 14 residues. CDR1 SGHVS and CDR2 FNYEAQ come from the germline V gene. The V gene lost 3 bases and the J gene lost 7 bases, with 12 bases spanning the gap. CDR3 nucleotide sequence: TGTGCCAGCAGCTTCGGCAGGGGTAGTGAAAAACTGTTTTTT. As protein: CASSFGRGSEKLFF. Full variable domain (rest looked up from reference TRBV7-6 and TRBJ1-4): GAGVSQSPRYKVTKRGQDVALRCDPISGHVSLYWYRQALGQGPEFLTYFNYEAQQDKSGLPNDRFSAERPEGSISTLTIQRTEQRDSAMYRCASSFGRGSEKLFFGSGTQLSVL.

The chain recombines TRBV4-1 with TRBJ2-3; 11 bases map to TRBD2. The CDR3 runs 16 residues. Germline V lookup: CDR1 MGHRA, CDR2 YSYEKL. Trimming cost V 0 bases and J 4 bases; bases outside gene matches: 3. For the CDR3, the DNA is TGCGCCAGCAGCCAAGATGTAGCGGGGGGGCCAGATACGCAGTATTTT. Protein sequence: CASSQDVAGGPDTQYF.

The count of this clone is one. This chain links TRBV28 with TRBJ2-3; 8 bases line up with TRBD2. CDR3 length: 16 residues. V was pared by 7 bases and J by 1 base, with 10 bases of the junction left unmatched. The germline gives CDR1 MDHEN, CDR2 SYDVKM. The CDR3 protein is CASTFPYSGGTDTQYF. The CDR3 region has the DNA TGTGCCAGCACCTTTCCCTATAGCGGGGGCACAGATACGCAGTATTTT.

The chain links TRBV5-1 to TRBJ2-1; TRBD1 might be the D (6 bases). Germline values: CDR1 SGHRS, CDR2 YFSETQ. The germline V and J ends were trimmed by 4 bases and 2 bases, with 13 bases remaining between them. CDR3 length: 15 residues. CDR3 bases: TGCGCCAGCAGCCCCCCGGCAGGGGCCTACAATGAGCAGTTCTTC. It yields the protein CASSPPAGAYNEQFF.

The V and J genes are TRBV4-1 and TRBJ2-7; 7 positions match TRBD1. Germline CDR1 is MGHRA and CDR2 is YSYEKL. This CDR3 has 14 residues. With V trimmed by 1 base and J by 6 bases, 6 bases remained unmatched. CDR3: CASSQGTGVGEQYF. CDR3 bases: TGCGCCAGCAGCCAAGGTACAGGGGTGGGCGAGCAGTACTTC.

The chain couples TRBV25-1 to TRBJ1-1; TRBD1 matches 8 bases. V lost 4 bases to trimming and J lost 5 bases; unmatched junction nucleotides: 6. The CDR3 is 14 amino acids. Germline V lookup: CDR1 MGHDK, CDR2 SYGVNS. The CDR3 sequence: CASSATGGVTEAFF. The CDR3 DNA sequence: TGTGCCAGCAGTGCCACAGGGGGGGTAACTGAAGCTTTCTTT.

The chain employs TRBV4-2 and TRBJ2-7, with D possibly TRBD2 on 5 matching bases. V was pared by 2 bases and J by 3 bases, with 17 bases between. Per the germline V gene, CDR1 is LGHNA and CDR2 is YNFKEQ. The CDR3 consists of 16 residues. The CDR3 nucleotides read TGTGCCAGCAGCCAACCCCGGGATCCACTTGACTACGAGCAGTACTTC. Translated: CASSQPRDPLDYEQYF.